These 21 T cell receptor beta chains were all obtained from the same sample, sequenced in a study of human T cells and chemical hapten exposure. Time point defined: patch test 2, 6 weeks after DPC sensitization. Indicated treatment: therapeutic diphenylcyclopropenone sensitization with weekly scalp DPC. TCRdb redid the calling of the RACE reads with MiXCR, one entry per CDR3 protein. The repertoire holds about 80,000 distinct CDR3 sequences, with 9.5% to 13% as singletons. The specimen was whole blood, collected in connection with sensitization to the hapten diphenylcyclopropenone (DPC). The origin of the receptors is a man younger than 35 with alopecia areata. Some clones in this sample may be carry-over from other donors' samples.

V gene TRBV5-1 combines with J gene TRBJ1-2; perhaps TRBD1 as D (6 bases). The CDR3 has 16 amino acids. V was cut by 3 bases and J by 0 bases, with 15 bases left in between. The germline V gene has CDR1 SGHRS and CDR2 YFSETQ. This CDR3 is CASSSGQGRANYGYTF. Written as DNA, the CDR3 is TGCGCCAGCAGCTCGGGACAAGGAAGGGCTAACTATGGCTACACCTTC.

The sample holds a few counts of this clonotype. This sequence joins TRBV10-1 and TRBJ1-2, with 9 positions matching TRBD1. CDR3 length: 12 residues. CDR1 WNHNN and CDR2 SYGVQD come from the germline V gene (reference sequence). With 6 bases clipped from V and 8 bases from J, the junction kept 4 bases outside the gene matches. In DNA form, the CDR3 reads TGCGCCAGCAGACGGGACAGGGACGGCTACACCTTC. It encodes CASRRDRDGYTF.

This chain uses TRBV29-1 with TRBJ2-5, with TRBD2 matching over 7 bases. Germline assignment: CDR1 SQVTM and CDR2 ANQGSEA. CDR3 size: 12 residues. The trim removed 4 bases at V and 3 bases at J, leaving 2 bases unmatched. CDR3 sequence (DNA): TGCAGCGTTGCGGCGGGGGAAGAGACCCAGTACTTC. It encodes CSVAAGEETQYF.

CDR3 nucleotides: TGTGCCAGCAGCTTATCAGGGCGCGAGCAGTACGTC. Protein product: CASSLSGREQYV. The chain combines TRBV5-6 with TRBJ2-7; maybe TRBD1 (5 bases). This CDR3 has 12 amino acids. With 2 bases removed from V and 6 bases from J, the gap between germline ends came to 9 bases. Germline-derived CDR1 and CDR2 are SGHDT and YYEEEE.

In this sample, this clonotype turned up many times. The genes are TRBV7-2 and TRBJ1-6, with D possibly being TRBD1 (5 bases). Germline CDR1 is SGHTA and CDR2 is FQGNSA. CDR3 length: 13 amino acids. V lost 5 bases to trimming and J lost 4 bases, with 6 bases between them. Here the CDR3 DNA reads TGTGCCAGCAGCGACAGATATAATTCACCCCTCCACTTT. It encodes CASSDRYNSPLHF.

This chain links TRBV5-5 with TRBJ2-1; the D is unclear. Trimming shortened V by 2 bases and J by 9 bases, and 15 bases separated the two germline ends. This CDR3 has 14 residues. The germline V gene has CDR1 SGHKS and CDR2 YYEKEE (reference sequence). The CDR3 DNA reads as TGTGCCAGCAGCTTCCGTGGGGATAGGGTTGAGCAGTTCTTC. It encodes CASSFRGDRVEQFF. The full variable domain, with the rest looked up from reference TRBV5-5 and TRBJ2-1, is DAGVTQSPTHLIKTRGQQVTLRCSPISGHKSVSWYQQVLGQGPQFIFQYYEKEERGRGNFPDRFSARQFPNYSSELNVNALLLGDSALYLCASSFRGDRVEQFFGPGTRLTVL.

This clonotype has just a few counts. The genes are TRBV6-2 or TRBV6-3 and TRBJ2-2, with 10 bases matching TRBD1. Trimming cost V 6 bases and J 3 bases; bases outside gene matches: 1. This CDR3 region has 14 residues. The germline CDR1 and CDR2 sequences are MNHEY and SVGEGT. The CDR3 sequence is CASRTGGDTGELFF. The CDR3 region has the DNA TGTGCCAGCAGGACAGGGGGCGACACCGGGGAGCTGTTTTTT.

V usage is TRBV29-1 and J usage is TRBJ2-1; 9 bases map to TRBD2. Germline trimming cut 4 bases from V and 12 bases from J; bases unmatched to any gene: 10. CDR3 length equals 13 residues. Germline V gene data show CDR1 as SQVTM and CDR2 as ANQGSEA. CDR3 nucleotides: TGCAGCGTTGTAAGCGGGGGGCCGTTTTCGCAGTTCTTC. Encoded protein: CSVVSGGPFSQFF.

The table lists this clonotype with many counts. The chain recombines TRBV6-2 or TRBV6-3 with TRBJ1-5; D might be TRBD1 (5 bases). CDR3 size: 14 residues. Germline CDR1 is MNHEY and CDR2 is SVGEGT. The V end lost 2 bases, the J end lost 7 bases, and 12 bases lay between the germline ends. CDR3 bases: TGTGCCAGCAGTTACCATCCAGGGAGCCAGCCCCAGCATTTT. Translated: CASSYHPGSQPQHF.

V gene TRBV20-1 combines with J gene TRBJ1-2; D unclear. This CDR3 comprises 11 residues. CDR1 is DFQATT, CDR2 SNEGSKA, per germline (reference sequence). V was shortened by 5 bases and J by 1 base, with 5 bases between the two germline ends. The CDR3 sequence: CSAQSNYGYTF. DNA for the CDR3: TGCAGTGCTCAGAGTAACTATGGCTACACCTTC.

A few counts support this clonotype. The CDR3 DNA follows: TGTGCCAGCAGCGAAAATGAAGAGACCCAGTACTTC. Amino acid sequence: CASSENEETQYF. The chain recombines TRBV9 with TRBJ2-5, with D unclear. Germline V CDR1 and CDR2: SGDLS, YYNGEE. The CDR3 loop spans 12 amino acids. V dropped 3 bases and J dropped 3 bases, with 6 bases sitting between them.

The chain is built from TRBV7-9 and TRBJ2-5; a weak D match, TRBD2 (6 bases). This CDR3 is built from 16 residues. V was clipped by 0 bases and J by 5 bases, with 16 bases between them. The germline V gene has CDR1 SEHNR and CDR2 FQNEAQ (reference sequence). The CDR3 region is CASSLAAGGAGETQYF. DNA for the CDR3: TGTGCCAGCAGCTTAGCAGCAGGAGGGGCAGGGGAGACCCAGTACTTC.

The chain recombines TRBV18 with TRBJ2-3; TRBD2 agrees at 8 bases. Germline lookup yields CDR1 KGHSH and CDR2 LQKENI. The CDR3 loop spans 17 amino acids. Losses at the gene ends were 2 bases for V and 5 bases for J; bases not matched to a gene: 12. Here the CDR3 DNA reads TGTGCCAGCTCACCAATGGGATCGGGGGGGCGTCAAGATACGCAGTATTTT. Translating gives CASSPMGSGGRQDTQYF.

At least ten counts were recorded for this clonotype. The chain joins TRBV18 to TRBJ2-7, with a weak D call TRBD1 (5 bases). V was trimmed by 2 bases and J by 13 bases, leaving 24 bases between them. CDR1 is KGHSH and CDR2 is LQKENI in the germline V gene. The CDR3 covers 15 residues. The CDR3, as DNA: TGTGCCAGCTCACCAAAAGTTGACAGCCCCCTTCAGGATTACTTC. Protein sequence: CASSPKVDSPLQDYF.

This clonotype was detected a few times. The genes are TRBV11-2 and TRBJ2-7; D could derive from TRBD1 or TRBD2 (5 bases each). V was trimmed by 0 bases and J by 0 bases, leaving 15 bases between them. The CDR3 extends over 17 amino acids. Germline V CDR1 and CDR2: SGHAT, FQNNGV. The CDR3 nucleotides read TGTGCCAGCAGCTTAGAAAAGGGGACGGAGAACTCCTACGAGCAGTACTTC. It yields the protein CASSLEKGTENSYEQYF.

In this sample, this clonotype turned up a few times. V usage is TRBV24-1 and J usage is TRBJ2-1, with TRBD2 matching over 8 bases. Trimming cost V 5 bases and J 8 bases; bases outside gene matches: 10. Germline V lookup: CDR1 KGHDR, CDR2 SFDVKD. This CDR3 spans 15 amino acids. In nucleotides, the CDR3 is TGTGCCACCAGTGGAGGGAGCGGGGGTCGTGATGAGCAGTTCTTC. It translates to CATSGGSGGRDEQFF.

This clonotype was detected a few times. V gene TRBV6-5 combines with J gene TRBJ2-7; possibly TRBD1 for D (6 bases). The CDR3 runs to 14 residues. Trimming removed 2 bases at V and 6 bases at J, with 14 bases between. Germline CDR1 is MNHEY and CDR2 is SVGAGI. The CDR3 nucleotides read TGTGCCAGCAGTTACGGGGGCTCATGGGGCGAGCAGTACTTC. This codes for CASSYGGSWGEQYF.

This clonotype was recorded many times. The chain joins TRBV7-2 to TRBJ1-2; 11 bases are a match to TRBD1. The CDR3 length is 18 residues. The germline gives CDR1 SGHTA, CDR2 FQGNSA. V lost 0 bases and J lost 0; bases outside the gene matches: 6. For the CDR3, the DNA is TGTGCCAGCAGCTTAGCCCCGGGACAGGGGGTAACTAACTATGGCTACACCTTC. Translating gives CASSLAPGQGVTNYGYTF.

CDR3 loop: CASSSRTGGYTEAFF. The CDR3 DNA reads as TGTGCCAGCAGTTCAAGGACAGGGGGGTACACTGAAGCTTTCTTT. This chain connects TRBV27 to TRBJ1-1; 10 positions agree with TRBD1. V lost 4 bases to trimming and J lost 3 bases; unmatched junction nucleotides: 5. Germline values: CDR1 MNHEY, CDR2 SMNVEV (reference sequence). The CDR3 consists of 15 residues.

The sample holds many counts of this clonotype. This chain connects TRBV7-9 to TRBJ1-4, with 9 bases fitting TRBD1. This CDR3 contains 14 residues. Per germline, CDR1 SEHNR and CDR2 FQNEAQ (reference sequence). Trimming removed 5 bases from V and 5 bases from J; junction bases left unmatched: 3. Here the CDR3 reads CASSDGQGNEKLFF. The CDR3 nucleotides read TGTGCCAGCAGCGATGGACAGGGGAATGAAAAACTGTTTTTT.

This clonotype was counted at least ten times. The chain couples TRBV24-1 to TRBJ1-1; D perhaps matches TRBD1 (5 bases). This CDR3 spans 16 amino acids. CDR1 KGHDR and CDR2 SFDVKD come from the germline V gene. V shed 4 bases and J shed 1 base, with 15 bases lying between them. In DNA, the CDR3 is TGTGCCACCAGTGAGAGTCGGACACCACCGAACACTGAAGCTTTCTTT. Amino acid sequence: CATSESRTPPNTEAFF.